The clone carrying this T cell receptor beta chain has just one count. Its specificity is not known. Trimming cost V 1 base and J 3 bases, with 10 bases left between them. The germline CDR1 and CDR2 sequences are SGHRS and YFSETQ. The CDR3 loop spans 14 amino acids. The repertoire was sequenced with immunoSEQ multiplex PCR; TCRdb's copy has only in-frame clones and lacks some. The data contain 55,000 to 80,000 clones, around three quarters of them singletons. This sample was taken from a study of vaccination effects on CD4 cells after COVID-19. Antigen-specific CD4+ T cells expanded by the ViraFEST assay with viral peptide pools were then sequenced. Culture proceeded for approximately 9 days, and CD4+ T cells were then isolated. None of these healthy vaccinees had been infected with SARS-CoV-2 before vaccination.

Sample: CD4+ T cells from PBMCs cultured with HCoV-OC43 spike peptides, taken before COVID-19 vaccination. Subset given: HCoV-OC43 spike overlapping peptide pool stimulation. The receptor comes from a human donor who received a COVID-19 vaccine. The rearrangement links TRBV5-1 to TRBJ1-2; weak D call: TRBD1 (6 bases). The DNA of the CDR3 is TGCGCCAGCAGCTTGTCGGGGGGCGACTATGGCTACACCTTC. Amino acid sequence: CASSLSGGDYGYTF.